This paragraph covers one T cell receptor (beta chain) sequence. The record originates from a study of T cell repertoires in ileal Crohn's disease. The protocol was immunoSEQ multiplex PCR, while the TCRdb copy is restricted to in-frame clones and leaves out a portion. Seen here are about 3,800 clones, roughly 80% observed once, and the top ten hold more than 6.5%. This clonotype was obtained from an adult with Crohn's disease. The sample taken for sequencing was ileal tissue.

CDR3 sequence: CASSSLRGLDTQYF. CDR3 bases: TGTGCCAGCAGCTCCTTGAGGGGGTTGGATACGCAGTATTTT. This chain uses TRBV5-8 with TRBJ2-3, with D maybe TRBD1 (6 bases). The V gene lost 3 bases and the J gene lost 6 bases, with 14 bases spanning the gap. This CDR3 comprises 14 residues. Germline lookup yields CDR1 SGHTS and CDR2 YDEGEE.